One sample yielded the 20 T cell receptor beta chains listed below, sequenced in a study of T cells in Graves' hyperthyroidism and ophthalmopathy. What was amplified from RNA transcripts were TCR beta CDR3 regions. The study used the HTBI primer set for a first-round RT-PCR of the TCR CDR3. Each CDR3 protein gets one entry after TCRdb re-called the multiplex PCR reads with MiXCR. This sample yields fewer than 400,000 distinct CDR3 sequences, of which around 25% are seen a single time; less than 85% belongs to the top ten. The sample consisted of blood. These receptors were obtained from a man aged 50 or older with Graves' hyperthyroidism.

The chain has TRBV18 and TRBJ2-7; 10 positions agree with TRBD2. The CDR3 length is 14 residues. V was clipped by 5 bases and J by 6 bases; unmatched bases: 7. Per germline, CDR1 KGHSH and CDR2 LQKENI. The CDR3 nucleotides are TGTGCCAGCTCAGAGCGGGAGGGCCGGGGCGAGCAGTACTTC. As protein: CASSEREGRGEQYF.

The chain combines TRBV19 with TRBJ2-1; D tentatively reads TRBD1 or TRBD2 (5 bases each). The V gene's germline CDR1 is LNHDA and CDR2 SQIVND (reference sequence). Trimming shortened V by 8 bases and J by 6 bases, and 23 bases separated the two germline ends. CDR3 length: 16 residues. The CDR3 loop is CASSPSIFKGPNEQFF. Written as DNA, the CDR3 is TGTGCCAGTTCTCCCTCTATATTTAAGGGACCCAATGAGCAGTTCTTC.

The gene calls are TRBV5-1 and TRBJ2-1; 12 positions agree with TRBD2. Germline V gene data show CDR1 as SGHRS and CDR2 as YFSETQ. V shed 4 bases and J 3 bases; nucleotides not matched to a gene: 14. This CDR3 is 19 amino acids long. Written as DNA, the CDR3 is TGCGCCAGCAGCCTACGGACTAGCGGGAATACGGGGTACTACAATGAGCAGTTCTTC. Translated, it gives CASSLRTSGNTGYYNEQFF.

CDR3 DNA: TGTGCCACCAGCAGAGATGTGAGAAGCTCCTACAATGAGCAGTTCTTC. It encodes CATSRDVRSSYNEQFF. The V gene is TRBV15, the J gene TRBJ2-1; D gene ambiguous. This CDR3 has 16 amino acids. The germline V gene encodes CDR1 LNHNV and CDR2 YYDKDF (reference sequence). Trimming left V 0 bases short and J 0 bases short, with 9 bases between.

This clonotype occurred a few times. The chain recombines TRBV5-6 with TRBJ2-7; TRBD1 aligns across 11 bases. This CDR3 is 14 amino acids long. J lost 7 bases, V lost 4 bases, and 7 bases had no gene match. Germline V gene lookup returns CDR1 SGHDT and CDR2 YYEEEE. This chain's CDR3 is CASSPDRGLMEQYF. The CDR3 DNA is TGTGCCAGCAGCCCGGACAGGGGGCTGATGGAGCAGTACTTC.

This clonotype has more than one count but fewer than ten. The chain recombines TRBV20-1 with TRBJ2-7; 7 positions match TRBD2. This CDR3 has 14 residues. The germline V gene has CDR1 DFQATT and CDR2 SNEGSKA (reference sequence). J gave up 2 bases and V 1 base, and 5 bases lay outside the gene matches. CDR3 loop: CSARGGRKAYEQYF. The CDR3 coding sequence is TGCAGTGCTAGAGGCGGGAGAAAGGCCTACGAGCAGTACTTC.

This clonotype was observed a handful of times. The chain links TRBV29-1 to TRBJ2-7, with 7 nucleotides matching TRBD2. The CDR3 extends over 14 amino acids. The germline V gene encodes CDR1 SQVTM and CDR2 ANQGSEA. The ends lost 7 bases at V and 0 bases at J; junction bases unmatched: 9. The CDR3: CSATSSGGSYEQYF. The CDR3 coding sequence is TGCAGCGCCACTTCTAGCGGTGGCTCCTACGAGCAGTACTTC.

Here the CDR3 reads CASSLGGVWGARDTEAFF. Here the CDR3 DNA reads TGTGCCAGCAGCTTGGGGGGCGTTTGGGGGGCGCGGGACACTGAAGCTTTCTTT. The chain joins TRBV11-2 to TRBJ1-1; possibly TRBD1 for D (6 bases). Trimming took 3 bases from V and 3 from J, leaving 23 bases between them. CDR1 is SGHAT, CDR2 FQNNGV, per germline. This CDR3 contains 18 residues.

The V gene is TRBV10-3, the J gene TRBJ2-1, with TRBD2 matching 13 bases. V gave up 5 bases and J gave up 3 bases; unmatched junction bases: 4. Germline V gives CDR1 ENHRY, CDR2 SYGVKD. This CDR3 is built from 16 residues. CDR3 nucleotides: TGTGCCATCAGTAGGACTAGCGGGAGACGCTACAATGAGCAGTTCTTC. Translating it yields CAISRTSGRRYNEQFF.

Concerning this clonotype itself: One junction end does not reproduce the germline sequence, and a read error may be involved. J is TRBJ2-7 and V is TRBV7-2, with 7 positions matching TRBD1. In germline, CDR1 is SGHTA, CDR2 FQGNSA. This CDR3 spans 14 amino acids. CDR3: CASSLKGGKYVQYF. CDR3 bases: TGTGCCAGCAGCTTGAAAGGGGGCAAATACGTGCAGTACTTC.

This clonotype came up a few times. CDR3 DNA: TGCGCCAGCAGTAAGGCTAGCGGGGGACAAGAGACCCAGTACTTC. This gives the protein CASSKASGGQETQYF. The chain recombines TRBV10-1 with TRBJ2-5; TRBD2 agrees at 10 bases. CDR3 length equals 15 residues. CDR1 is WNHNN and CDR2 is SYGVQD in the germline V gene (reference sequence). The V segment lost 5 bases and the J segment 2 bases; nucleotides outside the gene matches: 5.

This clonotype appeared a few times. Here the CDR3 reads CASSLEAGAPYEQYF. In DNA, the CDR3 is TGTGCCAGCAGCTTAGAGGCAGGGGCGCCCTACGAGCAGTACTTC. The V and J genes are TRBV7-9 and TRBJ2-7; a possible D gene is TRBD1 (6 bases). Germline V gives CDR1 SEHNR, CDR2 FQNEAQ (reference sequence). The CDR3 is 15 amino acids. With 1 base removed from V and 2 bases from J, the gap between germline ends came to 12 bases.

This clonotype occurred many times. The chain combines TRBV6-1 with TRBJ2-7; 8 bases align to TRBD1. Germline V gives CDR1 MNHNS, CDR2 SASEGT. V lost 6 bases and J lost 2; bases outside the gene matches: 6. There are 14 residues in the CDR3. In nucleotides, the CDR3 is TGTGCCAGCAGCCCAGGGGGCCGGACCTACGAGCAGTACTTC. This gives the protein CASSPGGRTYEQYF.

This sequence joins TRBV4-1 and TRBJ2-7; D remains unclear. Per the germline V gene, CDR1 is MGHRA and CDR2 is YSYEKL. Trimming shortened V by 1 base and J by 3 bases, and 16 bases separated the two germline ends. This CDR3 region has 16 residues. The CDR3 here is CASSQAVGVLGYEQYF. CDR3 bases: TGCGCCAGCAGCCAAGCGGTAGGTGTCTTGGGCTACGAGCAGTACTTC.

The chain uses TRBV12-3 or TRBV12-4 and TRBJ2-7; 10 bases fit TRBD1. The CDR3 is made up of 16 amino acids. V lost 7 bases and J lost 6; bases outside the gene matches: 15. CDR3 sequence (DNA): TGTGCCAGCACCTTAGGTCCGGACAGGGGGGGGTCCGAGCAGTACTTC. This translates into CASTLGPDRGGSEQYF.

This clonotype was detected many times. The chain has TRBV6-5 and TRBJ2-3; the D gene is possibly TRBD2 (7 bases). V lost 4 bases, J lost 5 bases, and 13 bases lay in between. The CDR3 totals 14 residues. Per germline, CDR1 MNHEY and CDR2 SVGAGI. The CDR3 is CASSWGGGGDTQYF. Here the CDR3 DNA reads TGTGCCAGCAGTTGGGGGGGCGGCGGAGATACGCAGTATTTT.

This clonotype was counted at least ten times. The rearrangement links TRBV7-8 to TRBJ2-5; 9 bases agree with TRBD1. Looked up from germline, CDR1 is SGHVS and CDR2 is FQNEAQ. The CDR3 has 16 residues. Losses at the gene ends were 2 bases for V and 4 bases for J; bases not matched to a gene: 8. The CDR3: CASSLPSETGGETQYF. As DNA, the CDR3 is TGTGCCAGCAGCTTACCGTCCGAGACAGGGGGAGAGACCCAGTACTTC.

The chain uses TRBV4-1 and TRBJ2-7, with 9 bases matching TRBD2. Losses at the gene ends were 4 bases for V and 6 bases for J; bases not matched to a gene: 10. The germline CDR1 and CDR2 sequences are MGHRA and YSYEKL. The CDR3 consists of 15 residues. The CDR3 spells CASSLVAGAGFEQYF. For the CDR3, the DNA is TGCGCCAGCAGCCTCGTAGCGGGAGCAGGCTTCGAGCAGTACTTC.

The rearrangement joins TRBV29-1 to TRBJ2-1, with 10 bases matching TRBD2. This CDR3 is built from 15 residues. V was pared by 7 bases and J by 4 bases, with 10 bases of the junction left unmatched. The V gene's germline CDR1 is SQVTM and CDR2 ANQGSEA. The CDR3 protein is CSGAAGTSEYNEQFF. CDR3 DNA: TGCAGCGGCGCCGCCGGGACTAGCGAATACAATGAGCAGTTCTTC.

The rearrangement uses TRBV11-2 and TRBJ2-1; 13 nucleotides align to TRBD2. Germline V gene sequence: CDR1 SGHAT, CDR2 FQNNGV. V gave up 5 bases and J gave up 9 bases; unmatched junction bases: 10. The CDR3 runs 16 residues. The CDR3 sequence is CASSRGSGLAGLEQFF. The DNA of the CDR3 is TGTGCCAGCAGCAGAGGGTCGGGACTAGCGGGACTTGAGCAGTTCTTC.